What follows are 30 T cell receptor beta chains derived from one specimen sequenced in a study of early T cells in non-severe SARS-CoV-2 infection. Via MiXCR, TCRdb re-called the 5' RACE reads, giving one row per CDR3 protein. The table shows approximately 39,000 distinct CDR3 sequences, with 6% to 8% occurring only once. The specimen comprised whole blood, sampled at baseline. All receptors derive from an adult who was a healthcare worker with PCR-confirmed SARS-CoV-2 infection or an uninfected control (not recorded which).

The chain is built from TRBV20-1 and TRBJ2-3, with D hard to call. Germline V gene lookup returns CDR1 DFQATT and CDR2 SNEGSKA (reference sequence). The V gene lost 8 bases and the J gene lost 3 bases, with 21 bases spanning the gap. CDR3 size: 15 residues. Here the CDR3 DNA reads TGCAGTCCCTCCGCTACCACGGGTCCTACAGATACGCAGTATTTT. This sequence encodes CSPSATTGPTDTQYF.

This rearrangement joins TRBV5-4 to TRBJ2-1, with D perhaps assigned TRBD1 or TRBD2 (5 bases each). Looked up from germline, CDR1 is SGHNT and CDR2 is YYREEE (reference sequence). Trimming shortened V by 0 bases and J by 0 bases, and 13 bases separated the two germline ends. CDR3 length equals 17 residues. CDR3 region: CASSLAEGQGSYNEQFF. Written as DNA, the CDR3 is TGTGCCAGCAGCTTGGCCGAGGGGCAGGGCTCCTACAATGAGCAGTTCTTC.

This clonotype was observed at least ten times. V gene TRBV11-1 combines with J gene TRBJ2-6; D may be TRBD2 (5 bases). The germline V and J ends were trimmed by 4 bases and 2 bases, with 15 bases remaining between them. Germline V gene lookup returns CDR1 SGHAT and CDR2 FQDESV (reference sequence). This CDR3 is 17 amino acids long. The CDR3 spells CASSSRVQIAGANVLTF. Here the CDR3 DNA reads TGTGCCAGCAGCTCGAGGGTCCAAATCGCTGGGGCCAACGTCCTGACTTTC. Combining the CDR3 with reference TRBV11-1 and TRBJ2-6 gives the whole variable domain EAEVAQSPRYKITEKSQAVAFWCDPISGHATLYWYRQILGQGPELLVQFQDESVVDDSQLPKDRFSAERLKGVDSTLKIQPAELGDSAMYLCASSSRVQIAGANVLTFGAGSRLTVL.

In its sample, this clonotype was seen many times. CDR3 sequence (DNA): TGTGCCAGCGGAAGCGGGAGGTTGGGAGATACGCAGTATTTT. Its translation: CASGSGRLGDTQYF. The genes are TRBV28 and TRBJ2-3; 9 bases are shared with TRBD2. V dropped 8 bases and J dropped 5; count of bases not matched to a gene: 8. CDR3 length: 14 amino acids. Germline V gene sequence: CDR1 MDHEN, CDR2 SYDVKM.

This clonotype was picked up many times. CDR3: CASSTSGGTDTQYF. For the CDR3, the DNA is TGTGCCAGCAGTACTAGCGGGGGCACAGATACGCAGTATTTT. The rearrangement links TRBV27 to TRBJ2-3; TRBD2 aligns across 10 bases. The trim removed 5 bases at V and 1 base at J, leaving 0 bases unmatched. Germline V gene lookup returns CDR1 MNHEY and CDR2 SMNVEV (reference sequence). The CDR3 sequence is 14 residues long.

The chain uses TRBV12-3 or TRBV12-4 and TRBJ2-7; perhaps TRBD1 as D (6 bases). Trimming removed 6 bases from V and 0 bases from J, with 12 bases in between. The CDR3 has 14 amino acids. CDR3 amino acids: CASRTGGSSYEQYF. The CDR3 DNA reads TGTGCCAGCAGGACAGGTGGAAGCTCCTACGAGCAGTACTTC.

The V call is TRBV24-1, the J call TRBJ2-5, with a possible D match to TRBD1 (7 bases). V lost 1 base and J lost 3, with 11 bases in between. Germline loops: CDR1 KGHDR, CDR2 SFDVKD. This CDR3 contains 15 residues. The CDR3 loop is CATSDLGGGKETQYF. In DNA, the CDR3 is TGTGCCACCAGTGATTTAGGAGGGGGCAAAGAGACCCAGTACTTC.

The CDR3 DNA follows: TGTGCCAGCAGCCAAGCCCCTCACGAGCAGTACTTC. It encodes CASSQAPHEQYF. The V gene is TRBV14, the J gene TRBJ2-7; D gene unclear. In germline, CDR1 is SGHDN, CDR2 FVKESK. Trimming took 1 base from V and 5 from J, leaving 6 bases between them. This CDR3 has 12 residues.

This chain connects TRBV7-2 to TRBJ1-5, with 7 bases matching TRBD1. Losses at the gene ends were 5 bases for V and 5 bases for J; bases not matched to a gene: 3. This CDR3 has 13 amino acids. Germline V gives CDR1 SGHTA, CDR2 FQGNSA. The CDR3 region is CASSLGQDQPQHF. Here the CDR3 DNA reads TGTGCCAGCAGCCTCGGACAGGATCAGCCCCAGCATTTT.

There are many counts of this clonotype. The chain carries TRBV28 and TRBJ2-1, with D hard to call. Germline CDR1 is MDHEN and CDR2 is SYDVKM. Between the trimmed V and J ends, which lost 5 bases and 6 bases, there was a span of 2 bases. There are 10 residues in the CDR3. The CDR3: CASSLNEQFF. CDR3 sequence (DNA): TGTGCCAGCAGTCTCAATGAGCAGTTCTTC.

About this clonotype itself: A much larger clone lies a single base off, so this may be a read error. The chain has TRBV25-1 and TRBJ2-7; no reliable D call. The CDR3 runs to 11 residues. V was cut by 6 bases and J by 3 bases, with 6 bases left in between. CDR1 and CDR2 (germline): MGHDK, SYGVNS. CDR3 DNA: TGTGCCAGCAGCGCAATCTACGAGCAGTACTTC. Its translation: CASSAIYEQYF.

This clonotype appeared many times. This chain uses TRBV18 with TRBJ1-1; D is undetermined. V lost 3 bases to trimming and J lost 0 bases, with 14 bases between them. This CDR3 comprises 16 residues. Germline values: CDR1 KGHSH, CDR2 LQKENI. The CDR3 DNA is TGTGCCAGCTCACCCGAGGCTAATCGGATGAACACTGAAGCTTTCTTT. Translated: CASSPEANRMNTEAFF.

This clonotype showed up many times. V usage is TRBV20-1 and J usage is TRBJ2-1, with 12 nucleotides matching TRBD2. CDR1 and CDR2 (germline): DFQATT, SNEGSKA (reference sequence). The V gene end was trimmed by 0 bases and the J gene end by 9 bases; junction bases not matched to a gene: 9. The CDR3 spans 16 residues. The CDR3 DNA reads TGCAGTGCTAGAGACGTTCTAGCGGGAGGGCCGGGTGAGCAGTTCTTC. Amino acid sequence: CSARDVLAGGPGEQFF.

This clonotype was seen at least ten times. The J gene is TRBJ2-7, the V gene TRBV6-5; tentative D call: TRBD1 (5 bases). This CDR3 contains 17 residues. In germline, CDR1 is MNHEY, CDR2 SVGAGI. With 0 bases removed from V and 4 bases from J, the gap between germline ends came to 19 bases. DNA for the CDR3: TGTGCCAGCAGTTACTCCTCCAGGGCAGTACTTAGGTACGAGCAGTACTTC. Amino acids: CASSYSSRAVLRYEQYF.

This clonotype was recorded a few times. J is TRBJ1-3 and V is TRBV3-1; D gene ambiguous. This CDR3 spans 11 amino acids. CDR1 and CDR2 from the germline V gene are LGHDT and YNNKEL (reference sequence). V was cut by 5 bases and J by 3 bases, with 2 bases left in between. The CDR3 nucleotides are TGTGCCAGCAGCAGTGGAAACACCATATATTTT. Translated: CASSSGNTIYF.

The sample holds many counts of this clonotype. This chain uses TRBV29-1 with TRBJ2-3; D is perhaps TRBD1 (6 bases). V was pared by 5 bases and J by 5 bases, with 14 bases between. The CDR3 sequence is 13 residues long. Germline CDR1 is SQVTM and CDR2 is ANQGSEA. This CDR3 is CSVRGGLVDTQYF. The CDR3 nucleotides are TGCAGCGTTCGTGGGGGCTTGGTAGATACGCAGTATTTT.

This clonotype was counted many times. V usage is TRBV12-3 or TRBV12-4 and J usage is TRBJ2-2, with D possibly TRBD1 on 6 matching bases. The CDR3 has 15 amino acids. V lost 4 bases and J 0 bases, leaving 9 bases between the germline ends. Here the CDR3 DNA reads TGTGCCAGCAGTTGGGGACACCCGAACACCGGGGAGCTGTTTTTT. It translates to CASSWGHPNTGELFF.

V and J are TRBV30 and TRBJ2-5; possible D gene TRBD1, 6 bases. Germline CDR1 GTSNPN, CDR2 SVGIG (reference sequence). The V end was cut by 2 bases, the J end by 4 bases, with 8 bases between. This CDR3 has 12 residues. CDR3 amino acids: CAWSRGGETQYF. CDR3 bases: TGTGCCTGGAGTAGAGGGGGAGAGACCCAGTACTTC.

This clonotype was observed at least ten times. The CDR3 bases are TGTGCCAGCAGTTCCCCGGGACTAGCGGGAGGGATTAGGAATGAGCAGTTCTTC. It translates to CASSSPGLAGGIRNEQFF. The chain employs TRBV28 and TRBJ2-1, with 16 bases matching TRBD2. Germline V gives CDR1 MDHEN, CDR2 SYDVKM. The ends lost 4 bases at V and 7 bases at J; junction bases unmatched: 10. The CDR3 covers 18 residues.

Many counts were recorded for this clonotype. The rearrangement links TRBV6-5 to TRBJ2-2; a weak D match, TRBD1 (6 bases). This CDR3 spans 18 amino acids. Germline-derived CDR1 and CDR2 are MNHEY and SVGAGI. The V and J ends lost 0 bases and 4 bases respectively, with 18 bases between them. The CDR3 loop reads CASSYSFGYRVATGELFF. CDR3 sequence (DNA): TGTGCCAGCAGTTACTCCTTCGGTTACAGGGTGGCCACCGGGGAGCTGTTTTTT.

Many counts were recorded for this clonotype. The chain employs TRBV20-1 and TRBJ2-1; 11 bases match TRBD2. The CDR3 totals 16 residues. Losses at the gene ends were 5 bases for V and 7 bases for J; bases not matched to a gene: 13. Looked up from germline, CDR1 is DFQATT and CDR2 is SNEGSKA (reference sequence). Here the CDR3 DNA reads TGCAGTGCTGAAATTAGCGGGAGGGCCTCAAGGAATGAGCAGTTCTTC. Its protein product is CSAEISGRASRNEQFF.

J is TRBJ2-2 and V is TRBV19; no clear D gene. V dropped 8 bases and J dropped 3 bases, with 10 bases sitting between them. Germline CDR1 LNHDA, CDR2 SQIVND (reference sequence). The CDR3 length is 13 residues. CDR3 coding DNA: TGTGCCAGTCGGTCTATTGACACCGGGGAGCTGTTTTTT. Its translation is CASRSIDTGELFF. The complete variable domain, with remaining parts taken from reference TRBV19 and TRBJ2-2, reads DGGITQSPKYLFRKEGQNVTLSCEQNLNHDAMYWYRQDPGQGLRLIYYSQIVNDFQKGDIAEGYSVSREKKESFPLTVTSAQKNPTAFYLCASRSIDTGELFFGEGSRLTVL.

This clonotype turned up a few times. The gene calls are TRBV11-2 and TRBJ2-5, with 9 bases fitting TRBD2. Germline V gene sequence: CDR1 SGHAT, CDR2 FQNNGV. Germline trimming cut 1 base from V and 2 bases from J; bases unmatched to any gene: 5. This CDR3 contains 16 residues. The CDR3, as DNA: TGTGCCAGCAGCTTAGGGAGTACTAGCGGGCAAGAGACCCAGTACTTC. As protein: CASSLGSTSGQETQYF.

This clonotype came up a few times. The rearrangement joins TRBV5-4 to TRBJ2-5, with TRBD2 matching over 8 bases. Trimming at V came to 4 bases and at J to 5 bases, leaving 10 bases not matched to a gene. Germline V gene lookup returns CDR1 SGHNT and CDR2 YYREEE (reference sequence). The CDR3 consists of 15 residues. In nucleotides, the CDR3 is TGTGCCAGCAGCCCCACTAGCGGCGCGGCGGAGACCCAGTACTTC. Translation gives CASSPTSGAAETQYF.

This clonotype ranks as medium-sized. The chain has TRBV4-1 and TRBJ2-1; D is uncertain. The germline gives CDR1 MGHRA, CDR2 YSYEKL. The CDR3 is made up of 14 amino acids. The ends were cut back, 0 bases at V and 3 bases at J, with 6 bases in the middle. The CDR3 sequence is CASSQEPNYNEQFF. Here the CDR3 DNA reads TGCGCCAGCAGCCAAGAGCCTAACTACAATGAGCAGTTCTTC.

This clonotype showed up many times. This rearrangement joins TRBV10-2 to TRBJ1-5, with D perhaps TRBD1 (6 bases). The V and J ends lost 6 bases and 6 bases respectively, with 9 bases between them. Germline V CDR1 and CDR2: WSHSY, SAAADI. The CDR3 is made up of 12 amino acids. CDR3 residues: CASRQGGQPQHF. CDR3 nucleotides: TGCGCCAGCAGACAGGGTGGTCAGCCCCAGCATTTT.

This sequence joins TRBV30 and TRBJ1-6; D gene ambiguous. The germline gives CDR1 GTSNPN, CDR2 SVGIG (reference sequence). This CDR3 spans 14 amino acids. Trimming stripped 1 base from V and 7 bases from J, with 11 bases between. CDR3 DNA: TGTGCCTGGAGTGCCGGTACTTCGAATTCACCCCTCCACTTT. Encoded protein: CAWSAGTSNSPLHF.

For the CDR3, the DNA is TGTGCCAGTAGTCCGGACACCCAAACTTATGGCTACACCTTC. Translating it yields CASSPDTQTYGYTF. The genes are TRBV19 and TRBJ1-2; possibly TRBD1 for D (5 bases). Between the trimmed V and J ends, which lost 5 bases and 5 bases, there was a span of 15 bases. The CDR3 runs 14 residues. Germline V gives CDR1 LNHDA, CDR2 SQIVND (reference sequence).

The V and J genes are TRBV30 and TRBJ2-1; D not resolved. Germline V gives CDR1 GTSNPN, CDR2 SVGIG (reference sequence). This CDR3 has 13 amino acids. V dropped 4 bases and J dropped 0 bases, with 7 bases sitting between them. In DNA, the CDR3 is TGTGCCTGGACTGGTTCCTCCTACAATGAGCAGTTCTTC. Protein product: CAWTGSSYNEQFF.

This clonotype has ten or more counts. The rearrangement links TRBV6-6 to TRBJ2-2; 8 bases are shared with TRBD2. V shed 4 bases, J shed 5 bases, and the junction held 18 bases outside the gene matches. Germline CDR1 is MNHNY and CDR2 is SVGAGI (reference sequence). The CDR3 contains 19 residues. The CDR3 nucleotides are TGTGCCAGCAGTTCGTTACAGGGTCTTAGCGGGAAGGGAACCGGGGAGCTGTTTTTT. Encoded protein: CASSSLQGLSGKGTGELFF.